The clone carrying this T cell receptor (beta chain) was seen just once. Germline V gene lookup returns CDR1 KGHSH and CDR2 LQKENI. The CDR3 runs 13 residues. V lost 2 bases to trimming and J lost 3 bases, with 8 bases between them. With 60 Vbeta and 13 Jbeta primers, the PCR was carried out. The method was immunoSEQ multiplex PCR; TCRdb's version includes in-frame clones alone and lacks a portion of them. The sample holds under 70,000 clones; about three quarters are singletons and the top ten take around 2.6%. The source of the sample is a study of cytomegalovirus exposure and HLA in healthy donors.

Input material: PBMCs. This sequence was found in a female donor in good health and CMV-seronegative. This chain joins TRBV18 and TRBJ2-7; D remains ambiguous. The CDR3 DNA reads TGTGCCAGCTCACCAACAGTTGGCTACGAGCAGTACTTC. As protein: CASSPTVGYEQYF. Full variable domain (remainder filled in from reference TRBV18 and TRBJ2-7): NAGVMQNPRHLVRRRGQEARLRCSPMKGHSHVYWYRQLPEEGLKFMVYLQKENIIDESGMPKERFSAEFPKEGPSILRIQQVVRGDSAAYFCASSPTVGYEQYFGPGTRLTVT.